A selection of T cell receptor beta chains follows, all from one sample in a study of blood T cell repertoires in COVID-19. Data came from immunoSEQ multiplex PCR; TCRdb stores just in-frame clones and leaves some out. The data contain about 140,000 clones, 70% to 80% of them singletons. The sample was peripheral blood. These TCRs come from a man in his 60s with acute or convalescent COVID-19. Both conserved end residues are part of each CDR3. Fields, in order: D gene, J gene, V gene, clone size, CDR3 DNA, CDR3 protein. A D gene is named only where the DNA matches it firmly. Size values are once, few and many counts, or a class for expanded clones, and some rows have none.

>TRBD1|TRBJ2-3|TRBV6-5|NA
TGTGCCAGCAGTTCGGGGACAGTCGGCAGCACAGATACGCAGTATTTT
CASSSGTVGSTDTQYF
>TRBD1|TRBJ1-5|TRBV7-2|NA
TGTGCCAGCAGCCTAGGACAGGGCTCCAATCAGCCCCAGCATTTT
CASSLGQGSNQPQHF
>TRBD1|TRBJ2-1|TRBV5-1|NA
TGCGCCAGCAGCTATCGACAGGGGGCCGAGGGTGAGCAGTTCTTC
CASSYRQGAEGEQFF
>TRBD2|TRBJ2-7|TRBV7-2|NA
TGTGCCAGCAGCTTAGAGGGAGCGGGAGCCTACGAGCAGTACTTC
CASSLEGAGAYEQYF
>TRBD2|TRBJ2-5|TRBV5-1|NA
TGCGCCAGCAGTATAGCGGGCCAAGAGACCCAGTACTTC
CASSIAGQETQYF
>NA|TRBJ1-2|TRBV5-4|NA
TGTGCCAGCAGCAGGACAGTCTATGGCTACACCTTC
CASSRTVYGYTF
>TRBD2|TRBJ2-3|TRBV19|NA
TGTGCCAGTAGTACTAGCGGGAGAAGTTCAGATACGCAGTATTTT
CASSTSGRSSDTQYF
>TRBD1|TRBJ1-2|TRBV9|few
TGTGCCAGCAGCGCCTTTGACAGGGGGGCGAACTATGGCTACACCTTC
CASSAFDRGANYGYTF
>TRBD1|TRBJ1-3|TRBV7-9|NA
TGTGCCAGCAGCCGTGACAGGGTAAACGGAAACACCATATATTTT
CASSRDRVNGNTIYF
>NA|TRBJ1-3|TRBV7-6|NA
TGTGCCAGCAGCTCTGGCGGACAGCGGCGAAACACCATATATTTT
CASSSGGQRRNTIYF
>TRBD2|TRBJ2-1|TRBV4-3|NA
TGCGCCAGCAGCCAAGATAGGACTAGCGCTTTGGGGGTCAATGAGCAGTTCTTC
CASSQDRTSALGVNEQFF
>TRBD2|TRBJ2-1|TRBV20-1|NA
TGCAGTGCTAGTCCTCCGGGACTAGCGGGAGGTAATGAGCAGTTCTTC
CSASPPGLAGGNEQFF
>TRBD2|TRBJ2-3|TRBV28|NA
TGTGCCAGCAGTCCACTGACTAGCGGGTACACAGATACGCAGTATTTT
CASSPLTSGYTDTQYF
>NA|TRBJ1-5|TRBV6-5|NA
TGTGCCGAGGGGGGGGGAAACGGCAATCAGCCCCAGCATTTT
CAEGGGNGNQPQHF
>NA|TRBJ1-1|TRBV28|once
TGTGCCAGCAAGGTCAGGGGCGCTGAAGCTTTCTTT
CASKVRGAEAFF
>TRBD2|TRBJ2-4|TRBV6-5|NA
TGTGCCAGCACTGTGACTAGCGGCAAAAACATTCAGTACTTC
CASTVTSGKNIQYF
>TRBD2|TRBJ2-3|TRBV4-3|NA
TGCGCCAGCAGCCAGACTAGCGCCATATCCACAGATACGCAGTATTTT
CASSQTSAISTDTQYF
>NA|TRBJ1-1|TRBV20-1|NA
TGCAGTGCTAGTCAGGCGAACACTGAAGCTTTCTTT
CSASQANTEAFF
>NA|TRBJ2-1|TRBV27|NA
TGTGCCAGCACCGCCCCGGGATCCTACAATGAGCAGTTCTTC
CASTAPGSYNEQFF
>TRBD1|TRBJ1-1|TRBV28|few
TGTGCCAGCATTAAGACAGGGGTGGGGAACACTGAAGCTTTCTTT
CASIKTGVGNTEAFF
>NA|TRBJ2-6|TRBV27|NA
TGTGCCAGCAGTTTATCCAGTACCTCTGGGGCCAACGTCCTGACTTTC
CASSLSSTSGANVLTF
>TRBD2|TRBJ2-1|TRBV28|NA
TGTGCCAGCAGTTTAGAGACTAGCGGGAGGGCGGCCTACAATGAGCAGTTCTTC
CASSLETSGRAAYNEQFF